Here is one TCR beta chain with its context. This entry is derived from a study of blood T cell repertoires in COVID-19. Overall study: The samples span acute and convalescent COVID-19 from the United States, Italy and Spain. PBMCs, B-cell-depleted T cells, or T cells provided the cDNA or gDNA that made up the material.

Source study methods: Amplification of reference gene primers was used by the study to estimate nucleated cell counts. Sequencing used immunoSEQ multiplex PCR; TCRdb keeps in-frame clones, though not all of them. The DNA was the basis for D and trimming; V, J and clone size are from that table. The data show 60,000 to 65,000 clones, around 80% seen once. Sequenced sample: peripheral blood. The TCR originated in a woman aged 80 or over with active or convalescent COVID-19.

CDR3 sequence (DNA): TGCGCCAGCAGCCAAGGAGGCGGGTACTCCTACGAGCAGTACTTC. It translates to CASSQGGGYSYEQYF. This chain uses TRBV4-1 with TRBJ2-7; D is possibly TRBD2 (5 bases). Germline V gene data show CDR1 as MGHRA and CDR2 as YSYEKL. This CDR3 has 15 residues. V was cut by 1 base and J by 0 bases, with 10 bases left in between.